The clone carrying this T cell receptor beta chain was found once. V was pared by 3 bases and J by 3 bases, with 12 bases between. This CDR3 has 14 amino acids. Per the germline V gene, CDR1 is DFQATT and CDR2 is SNEGSKA (reference sequence). The record originates from a study of early T cells in non-severe SARS-CoV-2 infection. TCRdb re-called the 5' RACE reads with MiXCR, one entry per CDR3 protein. Of some 87,000 distinct CDR3 sequences listed, approximately 13% are singletons. The genes are TRBV20-1 and TRBJ1-5; tentatively, D is TRBD1 (5 bases). Material: whole blood. This TCR derives from an adult who was a healthcare worker with PCR-confirmed SARS-CoV-2 infection or an uninfected control (not recorded which). CDR3: CSASMGPLNQPQHF. The DNA of the CDR3 is TGCAGTGCTAGTATGGGGCCCCTCAATCAGCCCCAGCATTTT.